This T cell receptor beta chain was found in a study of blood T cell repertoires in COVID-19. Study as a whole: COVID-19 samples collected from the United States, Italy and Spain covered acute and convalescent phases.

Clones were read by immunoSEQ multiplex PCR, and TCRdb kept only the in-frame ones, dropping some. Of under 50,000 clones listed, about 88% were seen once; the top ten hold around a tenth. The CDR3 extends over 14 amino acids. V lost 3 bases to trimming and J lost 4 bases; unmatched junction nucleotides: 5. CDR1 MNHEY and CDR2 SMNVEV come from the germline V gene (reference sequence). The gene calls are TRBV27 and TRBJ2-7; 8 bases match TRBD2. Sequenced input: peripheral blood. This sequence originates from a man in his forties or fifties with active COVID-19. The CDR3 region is CASSLDGGDYEQYF. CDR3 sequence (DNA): TGTGCCAGCAGTTTGGACGGGGGGGATTACGAGCAGTACTTC.